The present T cell receptor beta chain was sequenced within a study of T cell responses to AZD1222 COVID-19 vaccine. General study findings and limits: Spike-specific TCR breadth rose after two AZD1222 doses, and depth rose as well.

This CDR3 contains 15 residues. Trimming took 5 bases from V and 2 from J; bases not matched to a gene: 2. Germline CDR1 SGHNT, CDR2 YENEEA. Clones were read by immunoSEQ multiplex PCR, and TCRdb kept only the in-frame ones, dropping some. The sample yields around 140,000 clones, about 91% seen once. In regard to this clone: What it binds is unknown.

This TCR came from an adult in good health. The chain joins TRBV11-3 to TRBJ2-7, with 14 nucleotides matching TRBD2. Sample: peripheral blood, taken on day 0 of AZD1222 vaccination. CDR3 loop: CASSQGLAGAYEQYF. CDR3 in DNA: TGTGCCAGCAGCCAGGGACTAGCGGGAGCCTACGAGCAGTACTTC.